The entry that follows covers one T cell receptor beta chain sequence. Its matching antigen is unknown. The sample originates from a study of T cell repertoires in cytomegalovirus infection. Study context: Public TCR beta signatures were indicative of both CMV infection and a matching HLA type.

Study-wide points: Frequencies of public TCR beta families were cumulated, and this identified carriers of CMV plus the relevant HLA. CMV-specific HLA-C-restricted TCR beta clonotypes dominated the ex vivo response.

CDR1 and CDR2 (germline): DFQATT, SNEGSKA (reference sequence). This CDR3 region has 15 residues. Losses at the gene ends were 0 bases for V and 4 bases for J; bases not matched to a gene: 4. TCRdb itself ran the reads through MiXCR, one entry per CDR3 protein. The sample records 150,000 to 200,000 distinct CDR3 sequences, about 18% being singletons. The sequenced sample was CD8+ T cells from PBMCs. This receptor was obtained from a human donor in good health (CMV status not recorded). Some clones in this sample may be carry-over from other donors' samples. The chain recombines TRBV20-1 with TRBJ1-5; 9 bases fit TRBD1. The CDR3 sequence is CSARELGQGNQPQHF. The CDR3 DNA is TGCAGTGCTAGAGAGTTGGGACAGGGTAATCAGCCCCAGCATTTT.